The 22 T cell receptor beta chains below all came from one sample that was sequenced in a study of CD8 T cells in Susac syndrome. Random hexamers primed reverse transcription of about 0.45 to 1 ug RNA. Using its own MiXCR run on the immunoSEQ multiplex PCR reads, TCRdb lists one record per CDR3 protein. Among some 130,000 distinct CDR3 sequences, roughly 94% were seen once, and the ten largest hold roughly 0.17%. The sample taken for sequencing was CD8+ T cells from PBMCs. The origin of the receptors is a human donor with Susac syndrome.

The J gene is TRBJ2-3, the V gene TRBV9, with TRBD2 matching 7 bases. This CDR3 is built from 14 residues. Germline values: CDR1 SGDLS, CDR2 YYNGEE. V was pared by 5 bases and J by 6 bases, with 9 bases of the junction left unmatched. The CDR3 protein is CASSSVAGSDTQYF. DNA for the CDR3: TGTGCCAGCAGTAGCGTAGCGGGCAGCGATACGCAGTATTTT.

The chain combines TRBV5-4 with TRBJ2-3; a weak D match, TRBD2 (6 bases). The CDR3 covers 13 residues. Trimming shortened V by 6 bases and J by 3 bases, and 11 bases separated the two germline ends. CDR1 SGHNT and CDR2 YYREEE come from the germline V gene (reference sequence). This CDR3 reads CASTGGWTDTQYF. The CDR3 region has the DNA TGTGCCAGCACAGGAGGGTGGACAGATACGCAGTATTTT.

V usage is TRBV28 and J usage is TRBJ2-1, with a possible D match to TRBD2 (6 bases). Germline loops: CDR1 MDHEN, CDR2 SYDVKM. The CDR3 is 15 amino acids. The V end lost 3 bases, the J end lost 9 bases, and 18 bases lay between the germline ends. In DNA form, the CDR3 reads TGTGCCAGCAGTTTCCGGGGACTCACCAAGGGTGAGCAGTTCTTC. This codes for CASSFRGLTKGEQFF.

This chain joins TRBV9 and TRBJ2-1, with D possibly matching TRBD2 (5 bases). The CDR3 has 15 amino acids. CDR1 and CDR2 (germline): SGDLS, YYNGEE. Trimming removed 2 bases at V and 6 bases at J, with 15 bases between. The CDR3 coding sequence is TGTGCCAGCAGCGTCAGCCTAGCCAACGTCAATGAGCAGTTCTTC. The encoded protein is CASSVSLANVNEQFF.

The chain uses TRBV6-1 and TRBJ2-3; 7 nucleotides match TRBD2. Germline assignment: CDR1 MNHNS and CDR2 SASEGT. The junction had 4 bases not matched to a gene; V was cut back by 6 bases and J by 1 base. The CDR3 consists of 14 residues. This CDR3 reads CASSGTSGTDTQYF. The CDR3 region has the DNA TGTGCCAGCAGCGGAACTAGCGGCACAGATACGCAGTATTTT.

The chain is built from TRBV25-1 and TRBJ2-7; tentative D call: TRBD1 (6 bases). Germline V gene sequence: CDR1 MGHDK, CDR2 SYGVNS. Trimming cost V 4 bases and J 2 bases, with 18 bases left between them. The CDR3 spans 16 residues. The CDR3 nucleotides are TGTGCCAGCAGTGGGGATGGGGCCGGGACAACCTACGAGCAGTACTTC. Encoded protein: CASSGDGAGTTYEQYF.

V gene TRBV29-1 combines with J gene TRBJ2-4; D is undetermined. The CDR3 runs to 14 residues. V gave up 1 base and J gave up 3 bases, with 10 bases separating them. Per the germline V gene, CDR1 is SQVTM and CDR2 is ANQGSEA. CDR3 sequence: CSVEGENGKNIQYF. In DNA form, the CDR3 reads TGCAGCGTTGAAGGCGAGAACGGCAAAAACATTCAGTACTTC.

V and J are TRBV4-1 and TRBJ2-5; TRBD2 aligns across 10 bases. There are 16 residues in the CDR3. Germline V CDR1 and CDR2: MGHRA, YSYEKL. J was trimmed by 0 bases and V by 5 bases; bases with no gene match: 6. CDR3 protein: CASSSRAGGHQETQYF. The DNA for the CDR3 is TGCGCCAGCAGCTCCCGAGCGGGAGGGCACCAAGAGACCCAGTACTTC.

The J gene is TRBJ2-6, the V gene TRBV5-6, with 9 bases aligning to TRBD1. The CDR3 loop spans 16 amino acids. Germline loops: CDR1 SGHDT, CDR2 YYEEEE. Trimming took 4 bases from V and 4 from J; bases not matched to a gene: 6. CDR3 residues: CASSPGTGSGANVLTF. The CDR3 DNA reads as TGTGCCAGCAGCCCAGGGACAGGGAGCGGGGCCAACGTCCTGACTTTC. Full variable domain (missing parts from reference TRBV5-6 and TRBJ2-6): DAGVTQSPTHLIKTRGQQVTLRCSPKSGHDTVSWYQQALGQGPQFIFQYYEEEERQRGNFPDRFSGHQFPNYSSELNVNALLLGDSALYLCASSPGTGSGANVLTFGAGSRLTVL.

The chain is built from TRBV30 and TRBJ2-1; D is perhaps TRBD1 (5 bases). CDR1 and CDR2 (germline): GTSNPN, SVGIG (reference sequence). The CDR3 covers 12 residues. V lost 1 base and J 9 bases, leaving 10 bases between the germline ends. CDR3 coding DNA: TGTGCCTGGAGTGGCCAGGGTATTGAGCAGTTCTTC. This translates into CAWSGQGIEQFF. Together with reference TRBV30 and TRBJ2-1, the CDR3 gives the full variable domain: SQTIHQWPATLVQPVGSPLSLECTVEGTSNPNLYWYRQAAGRGLQLLFYSVGIGQISSEVPQNLSASRPQDRQFILSSKKLLLSDSGFYLCAWSGQGIEQFFGPGTRLTVL.

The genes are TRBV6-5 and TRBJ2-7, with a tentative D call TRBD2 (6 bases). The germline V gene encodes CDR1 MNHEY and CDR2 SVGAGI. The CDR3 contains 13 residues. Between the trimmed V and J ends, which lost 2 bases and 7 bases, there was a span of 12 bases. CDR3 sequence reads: CASSYGRAGEQYF. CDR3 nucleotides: TGTGCCAGCAGTTACGGTCGAGCGGGTGAGCAGTACTTC.

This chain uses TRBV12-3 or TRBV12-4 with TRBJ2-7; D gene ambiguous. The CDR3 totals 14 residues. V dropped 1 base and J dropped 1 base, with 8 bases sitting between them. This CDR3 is CASSLGVGSYEQYF. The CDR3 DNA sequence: TGTGCCAGCAGTTTAGGGGTAGGGTCCTACGAGCAGTACTTC.

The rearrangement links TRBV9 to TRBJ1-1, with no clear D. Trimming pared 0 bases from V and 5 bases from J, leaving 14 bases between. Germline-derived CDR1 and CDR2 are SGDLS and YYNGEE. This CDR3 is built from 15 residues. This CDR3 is CASSVDEGVGTEAFF. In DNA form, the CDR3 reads TGTGCCAGCAGCGTAGATGAGGGCGTCGGAACTGAAGCTTTCTTT.

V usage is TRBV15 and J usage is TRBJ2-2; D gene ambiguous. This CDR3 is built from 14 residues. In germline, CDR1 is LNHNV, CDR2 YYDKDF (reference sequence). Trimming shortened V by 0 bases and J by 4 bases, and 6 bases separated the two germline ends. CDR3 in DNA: TGTGCCACCAGCAGAGATGGTGCCACCGGGGAGCTGTTTTTT. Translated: CATSRDGATGELFF.

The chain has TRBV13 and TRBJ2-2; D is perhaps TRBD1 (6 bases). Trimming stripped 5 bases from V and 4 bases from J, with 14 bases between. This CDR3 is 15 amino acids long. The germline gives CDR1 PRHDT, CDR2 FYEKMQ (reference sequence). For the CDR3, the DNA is TGTGCCAGCAGCACTTCCACAGGGCCCACCGGGGAGCTGTTTTTT. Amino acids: CASSTSTGPTGELFF.

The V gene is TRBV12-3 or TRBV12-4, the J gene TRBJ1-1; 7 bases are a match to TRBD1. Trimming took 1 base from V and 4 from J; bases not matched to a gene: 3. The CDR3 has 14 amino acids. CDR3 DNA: TGTGCCAGCAGTTTAGATACAGGGGTCACTGAAGCTTTCTTT. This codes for CASSLDTGVTEAFF.

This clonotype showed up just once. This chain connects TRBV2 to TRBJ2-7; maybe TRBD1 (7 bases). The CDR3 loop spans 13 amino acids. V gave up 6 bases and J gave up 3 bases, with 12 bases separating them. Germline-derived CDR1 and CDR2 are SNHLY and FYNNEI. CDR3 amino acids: CASRDQGGYEQYF. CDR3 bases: TGTGCCAGCAGGGATCAGGGGGGCTACGAGCAGTACTTC.

CDR3 in amino acids: CSAPRGRVNEKLFF. In DNA form, the CDR3 reads TGCAGTGCTCCCCGAGGCAGGGTAAATGAAAAACTGTTTTTT. This chain connects TRBV20-1 to TRBJ1-4; tentative D call: TRBD1 (5 bases). Trimming removed 5 bases from V and 5 bases from J, with 15 bases in between. Germline V gene lookup returns CDR1 DFQATT and CDR2 SNEGSKA (reference sequence). This CDR3 comprises 14 residues.

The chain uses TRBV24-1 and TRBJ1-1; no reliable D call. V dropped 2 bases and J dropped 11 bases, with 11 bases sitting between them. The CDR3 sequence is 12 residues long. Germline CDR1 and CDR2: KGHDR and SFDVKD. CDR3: CATSDSGGLAFF. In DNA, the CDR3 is TGTGCCACCAGTGATTCGGGTGGGCTGGCTTTCTTT.

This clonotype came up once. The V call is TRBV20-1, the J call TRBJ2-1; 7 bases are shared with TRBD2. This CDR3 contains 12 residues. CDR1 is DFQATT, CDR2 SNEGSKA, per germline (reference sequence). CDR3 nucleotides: TGCCGCGCAGCGGGGATCTACAATGAGCAGTTCTTC. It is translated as CRAAGIYNEQFF.

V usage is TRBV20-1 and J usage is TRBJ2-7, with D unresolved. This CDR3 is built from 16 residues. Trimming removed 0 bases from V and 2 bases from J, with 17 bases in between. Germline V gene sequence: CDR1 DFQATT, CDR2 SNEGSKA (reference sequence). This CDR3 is CSARDFEEQDPYEQYF. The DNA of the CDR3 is TGCAGTGCTAGAGATTTTGAAGAGCAGGACCCCTACGAGCAGTACTTC.

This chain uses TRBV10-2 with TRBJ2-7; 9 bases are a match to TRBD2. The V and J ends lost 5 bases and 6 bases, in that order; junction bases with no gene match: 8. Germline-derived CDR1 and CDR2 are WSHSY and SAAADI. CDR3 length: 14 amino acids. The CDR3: CASSRAGGLREQYF. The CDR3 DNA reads TGCGCCAGCAGTCGAGCGGGAGGTCTTCGCGAGCAGTACTTC.